The TCR beta chain described here comes from a study of CXCR3-negative and CXCR3-positive naive CD8 T cells. As for the study in general: Every library held about 1.5 +/- 0.3 million TRB reads, and the total came to roughly 150 million.

Germline V gene data show CDR1 as MNHEY and CDR2 as SVGAGI. This CDR3 has 15 residues. About this clonotype itself: The antigen is unknown.

Findings and limits, study-wide: Both naive subsets carried similar amounts of surface CD5, so TCR strength was inferred from TRB CDR3 properties. Upon cryopreservation, CXCR3 expression partially decreased, and most assays used fresh PBMCs.

CD45RO-CCR7+CD27+CD95- characterized naive CD8+ T cells. Through 5' RACE with UMI labels, the TRB cDNA libraries were prepared. TCRdb re-called the 5' RACE reads and gives one entry per CDR3 protein, without DNA. The sample's table shows approximately 47,000 distinct CDR3 sequences. The sequencing sample was made of naive CXCR3- CD8+ T cells from blood. The subset: CD45RO-CCR7+CD27+CD95- naive CD8+ T cells lacking CXCR3 (TNR3-). The origin of this receptor is a human donor in good health. Some clones in this sample may be carry-over from other donors' samples. The chain carries TRBV6-5 and TRBJ2-3; TCRdb's D gene call, TRBD1, goes unchecked for lack of DNA. The CDR3 sequence: CASSLDIASTDTQYF.